Listed below are T cell receptor beta chains from one sample, sequenced in a study of lymphopenia after photon versus proton radiotherapy. The protocol was immunoSEQ multiplex PCR, while the TCRdb copy is restricted to in-frame clones and leaves out a portion. The sample lists about 22,000 clones; around 89% were seen once. Here the sequenced sample was peripheral blood, taken from a patient treated with proton-based radiotherapy. Every receptor here comes from a man older than 75 with esophageal cancer. CDR3s include the opening cysteine and the closing phenylalanine or tryptophan. The D gene is left open where the match is weak. Rows may omit the clone size; those that give it use once, few, many or a size class.

size	D	V	length	J	CDR3	DNA
.	.	TRBV4-3	15	TRBJ2-2	CASSRPPSGTGELFF	TGCGCCAGCAGCCGGCCCCCGTCGGGCACCGGGGAGCTGTTTTTT
.	.	TRBV5-4	18	TRBJ2-2	CASSSGGVAGANTGELFF	TGTGCCAGCAGTTCAGGGGGAGTTGCGGGAGCGAACACCGGGGAGCTGTTTTTT
.	.	TRBV19	13	TRBJ1-2	CASSIGTADGYTF	TGTGCCAGTAGTATTGGCACAGCAGATGGCTACACCTTC
.	.	TRBV7-2	16	TRBJ1-4	CATRNGQYATNEKLFF	TGTGCCACCAGGAATGGGCAGTATGCAACTAATGAAAAACTGTTTTTT
.	TRBD1	TRBV7-8	14	TRBJ1-1	CASSAGGVNTEAFF	TGTGCCAGCAGCGCAGGGGGGGTGAACACTGAAGCTTTCTTT
.	.	TRBV5-4	13	TRBJ1-2	CASSLQGNYGYTF	TGTGCCAGCAGCTTGCAGGGAAACTATGGCTACACCTTC
once	.	TRBV7-6	13	TRBJ2-2	CASSPRGGGELFF	TGTGCCAGCAGCCCCAGGGGTGGCGGGGAGCTGTTTTTT
.	.	TRBV11-1	14	TRBJ2-1	CASSSETGGNEQFF	TGTGCCAGCAGCTCAGAGACAGGAGGGAATGAGCAGTTCTTC
.	.	TRBV10-3	12	TRBJ2-2	CAISAWGGELFF	TGTGCCATCAGTGCCTGGGGCGGGGAGCTGTTTTTT
.	TRBD2	TRBV2	16	TRBJ2-5	CASSEQTSGSQETQYF	TGTGCCAGCAGTGAACAGACTAGCGGGAGTCAAGAGACCCAGTACTTC
.	.	TRBV4-1	13	TRBJ2-3	CASSREGTDTQYF	TGCGCCAGCAGCCGGGAGGGCACAGATACGCAGTATTTT
.	.	TRBV18	14	TRBJ1-1	CASSRTELNTEAFF	TGTGCCAGCTCCAGGACAGAGTTGAACACTGAAGCTTTCTTT
.	TRBD2	TRBV7-2	15	TRBJ2-3	CASSLGRELTDTQYF	TGTGCCAGCAGCTTAGGGCGGGAGCTCACAGATACGCAGTATTTT
.	TRBD2	TRBV27	16	TRBJ2-7	CASSPSGGGSPYEQYF	TGTGCCAGCAGTCCCTCAGGTGGCGGGAGTCCCTACGAGCAGTACTTC
.	.	TRBV27	12	TRBJ2-2	CASSFPAGELFF	TGTGCCAGCAGTTTCCCGGCCGGGGAGCTGTTTTTT
.	.	TRBV5-4	15	TRBJ2-3	CASSLVAPSTDTQYF	TGTGCCAGCAGCTTAGTAGCCCCAAGCACAGATACGCAGTATTTT
once	TRBD1	TRBV5-1	16	TRBJ2-5	CASSSTYGTVQETQYF	TGCGCCAGCAGCTCGACCTACGGGACAGTCCAAGAGACCCAGTACTTC
.	TRBD2	TRBV7-6	16	TRBJ2-7	CASSLAREGKRYEQYF	TGTGCCAGCAGCTTAGCGAGGGAGGGGAAGCGCTACGAGCAGTACTTC
.	.	TRBV9	16	TRBJ2-5	CASSVGFGGAPETQYF	TGTGCCAGCAGCGTAGGGTTCGGAGGGGCTCCAGAGACCCAGTACTTC
.	TRBD1	TRBV5-8	14	TRBJ1-2	CASSLDRGRDGYTF	TGTGCCAGCAGCTTGGACAGGGGGCGGGATGGCTACACCTTC
.	TRBD1	TRBV11-2	15	TRBJ2-3	CASSSTGGLVDTQYF	TGTGCCAGCAGCTCTACAGGGGGCTTGGTAGATACGCAGTATTTT
.	.	TRBV7-9	13	TRBJ1-6	CASSLEGDSPLHF	TGTGCCAGCAGCTTAGAGGGGGACTCACCCCTCCACTTT
.	.	TRBV27	18	TRBJ2-2	CASSFARSHTSNTGELFF	TGTGCCAGCAGTTTCGCGAGATCCCACACGTCGAACACCGGGGAGCTGTTTTTT
.	.	TRBV19	14	TRBJ1-5	CASSSQGFRQPQHF	TGTGCCAGTAGTAGTCAGGGTTTTCGTCAGCCCCAGCATTTT
.	TRBD2	TRBV2	13	TRBJ2-3	CASTQWGGDTQYF	TGTGCCAGCACCCAGTGGGGGGGAGATACGCAGTATTTT
once	.	TRBV6-5	15	TRBJ1-3	CASSSQGFIVGAIYF	TGTGCCAGCAGTTCCCAGGGGTTTATAGTCGGTGCCATATATTTT
once	.	TRBV6-1	14	TRBJ1-5	CASSDPGPNQPQHF	TGTGCCAGCAGTGACCCGGGTCCCAATCAGCCCCAGCATTTT
.	TRBD1	TRBV4-3	17	TRBJ2-2	CASSQQTGGVYRRELFF	TGCGCCAGCAGCCAACAGACAGGGGGCGTTTATAGGCGGGAGCTGTTTTTT
.	.	TRBV7-2	16	TRBJ1-2	CASSLARSAGSYGYTF	TGTGCCAGCAGCTTAGCCAGGAGCGCCGGGAGTTATGGCTACACCTTC
.	TRBD2	TRBV29-1	13	TRBJ2-5	CSGGTSGMGTQYF	TGCAGCGGGGGGACTAGCGGAATGGGGACCCAGTACTTC
.	.	TRBV19	14	TRBJ1-1	CASSFGQGNTEAFF	TGTGCCAGTAGTTTCGGGCAGGGGAACACTGAAGCTTTCTTT
.	TRBD1	TRBV5-6	15	TRBJ1-1	CASSLRRTGNTEAFF	TGTGCCAGCAGCTTGAGGAGGACAGGGAACACTGAAGCTTTCTTT
.	TRBD1	TRBV30	14	TRBJ2-5	CAWTGGRSGETQYF	TGTGCCTGGACAGGGGGCAGATCAGGAGAGACCCAGTACTTC
.	TRBD1	TRBV30	16	TRBJ2-2	CAWSVDRVGNTGELFF	TGTGCCTGGAGTGTCGACAGGGTGGGGAACACCGGGGAGCTGTTTTTT
.	TRBD2	TRBV5-1	15	TRBJ2-2	CASSFGASGTGELFF	TGCGCCAGCAGCTTTGGGGCTAGCGGGACCGGGGAGCTGTTTTTT
.	.	TRBV7-2	14	TRBJ1-6	CASSDGITNSPLHF	TGTGCCAGCAGCGACGGGATAACTAATTCACCCCTCCACTTT
.	.	TRBV7-9	14	TRBJ1-1	CASSRFNGNTEAFF	TGTGCCAGCAGCCGCTTTAACGGGAACACTGAAGCTTTCTTT
.	.	TRBV18	14	TRBJ2-1	CASSPRLGENEQFF	TGTGCCAGCTCACCACGGCTAGGAGAAAATGAGCAGTTCTTC
.	.	TRBV19	14	TRBJ1-1	CASSVQGMNTEAFF	TGTGCCAGTAGTGTACAGGGTATGAACACTGAAGCTTTCTTT
once	.	TRBV2	15	TRBJ2-1	CASRGEGGSYNEQFF	TGTGCCAGCAGGGGGGAAGGGGGCTCCTACAATGAGCAGTTCTTC